These 15 T cell receptor beta chains were sequenced from one sample in a study of blood T cell repertoires in COVID-19. Data came from immunoSEQ multiplex PCR; TCRdb stores just in-frame clones and leaves some out. The sample records roughly 42,000 clones, roughly 79% being singletons. Sequencing was carried out using peripheral blood. Receptors originate from an elderly woman with acute or convalescent COVID-19.

The chain employs TRBV5-1 and TRBJ2-7; 13 bases match TRBD2. V lost 4 bases to trimming and J lost 7 bases; unmatched junction nucleotides: 11. This CDR3 comprises 16 residues. Germline V gene sequence: CDR1 SGHRS, CDR2 YFSETQ. CDR3 region: CASSPGGTSGIGEQYF. The DNA of the CDR3 is TGCGCCAGCAGCCCCGGGGGGACTAGCGGGATAGGAGAGCAGTACTTC.

This sequence joins TRBV6-2 or TRBV6-3 and TRBJ2-2, with 11 bases lining up with TRBD2. Germline CDR1 MNHEY, CDR2 SVGEGT. Germline trimming cut 6 bases from V and 7 bases from J; bases unmatched to any gene: 13. The CDR3 runs 17 residues. The CDR3: CASSTTSGSVPNGELFF. For the CDR3, the DNA is TGTGCCAGCAGCACAACTAGCGGGAGCGTTCCGAACGGGGAGCTGTTTTTT.

J is TRBJ2-3 and V is TRBV5-1; 10 bases line up with TRBD1. The length of the CDR3 is 15 residues. Trimming at V came to 4 bases and at J to 2 bases, leaving 4 bases not matched to a gene. From germline, CDR1 is SGHRS and CDR2 YFSETQ. CDR3 loop: CASSPDRGDTDTQYF. DNA of the CDR3: TGCGCCAGCAGCCCGGACAGGGGGGACACAGATACGCAGTATTTT.

The rearrangement joins TRBV7-2 to TRBJ1-5; D is perhaps TRBD1 (5 bases). The CDR3 totals 16 residues. Looked up from germline, CDR1 is SGHTA and CDR2 is FQGNSA. Trimming shortened V by 1 base and J by 6 bases, and 16 bases separated the two germline ends. For the CDR3, the DNA is TGTGCCAGCAGCTTAGTAAGTTCAGGGCTTGGTCAGCCCCAGCATTTT. Its translation: CASSLVSSGLGQPQHF.

The chain uses TRBV18 and TRBJ2-1; TRBD1 agrees at 9 bases. Germline values: CDR1 KGHSH, CDR2 LQKENI. CDR3 length: 15 amino acids. V lost 4 bases, J lost 6 bases, and 7 bases stayed unmatched. In DNA form, the CDR3 reads TGTGCCAGCTCACTCACTGGACAGGGGAGCAATGAGCAGTTCTTC. This encodes CASSLTGQGSNEQFF.

V gene TRBV7-2 combines with J gene TRBJ2-1, with 10 nucleotides matching TRBD2. CDR3 length: 15 amino acids. Germline V gene data show CDR1 as SGHTA and CDR2 as FQGNSA. With 4 bases clipped from V and 7 bases from J, the junction kept 7 bases outside the gene matches. The CDR3 region is CASSSLAGTWNEQFF. DNA for the CDR3: TGTGCCAGCAGCTCACTAGCGGGGACTTGGAATGAGCAGTTCTTC.

V and J are TRBV20-1 and TRBJ1-1; perhaps TRBD1 as D (5 bases). The germline CDR1 and CDR2 sequences are DFQATT and SNEGSKA (reference sequence). The CDR3 has 11 amino acids. The CDR3, as DNA: TGCAGAGGGGTCTTGGCCACTGAAGCTTTCTTT. Protein product: CRGVLATEAFF.

This chain joins TRBV25-1 and TRBJ1-2; TRBD1 might be the D (6 bases). Germline V lookup: CDR1 MGHDK, CDR2 SYGVNS. This CDR3 has 12 amino acids. The V end lost 1 base, the J end lost 6 bases, and 6 bases lay between the germline ends. The CDR3 spells CASSEWTDGYTF. DNA for the CDR3: TGTGCCAGCAGTGAATGGACAGATGGCTACACCTTC.

The rearrangement uses TRBV6-2 or TRBV6-3 and TRBJ1-1; D is possibly TRBD1 (6 bases). CDR1 MNHEY and CDR2 SVGEGT come from the germline V gene. The CDR3 loop spans 14 amino acids. The V and J ends lost 6 bases and 2 bases respectively, with 13 bases between them. CDR3 in DNA: TGTGCCAGCAGCGAGGACAGATCAAACACTGAAGCTTTCTTT. Translating gives CASSEDRSNTEAFF.

The CDR3 protein is CASSLRGGAGRTGELFF. The CDR3 bases are TGTGCCAGCAGTCTTCGGGGGGGGGCGGGACGCACCGGGGAGCTGTTTTTT. V and J are TRBV27 and TRBJ2-2; 8 nucleotides agree with TRBD2. Germline CDR1 MNHEY, CDR2 SMNVEV (reference sequence). V shed 5 bases, J shed 4 bases, and the junction held 12 bases outside the gene matches. The CDR3 sequence is 17 residues long.

This chain uses TRBV2 with TRBJ2-5; D ambiguous. CDR1 is SNHLY, CDR2 FYNNEI, per germline. V was trimmed by 4 bases and J by 1 base, leaving 7 bases between them. This CDR3 region has 13 residues. This CDR3 reads CASSGAFQETQYF. In DNA form, the CDR3 reads TGTGCCAGCAGTGGGGCCTTCCAAGAGACCCAGTACTTC.

Points on this clone: The junction departs from the called germline gene at one end, perhaps through a read error. The gene calls are TRBV18 and TRBJ1-2; 7 positions match TRBD1. The CDR3 is 13 amino acids. From germline, CDR1 is KGHSH and CDR2 LQKENI. This chain's CDR3 is CTSSPTDRDGYTF. CDR3 nucleotides: TGTACCAGCTCACCAACCGACAGGGATGGCTACACCTTC.

This chain links TRBV6-2 or TRBV6-3 with TRBJ1-2, with 12 bases matching TRBD1. V shed 6 bases, J shed 3 bases, and the junction held 5 bases outside the gene matches. CDR3 length: 15 residues. Germline CDR1 MNHEY, CDR2 SVGEGT. The CDR3 protein is CASSPGQGAYYGYTF. In DNA form, the CDR3 reads TGTGCCAGCAGCCCGGGACAGGGGGCATACTATGGCTACACCTTC.

This clone was recorded only once. The CDR3 nucleotides read TGCGCCAGCAGCCGGTCTGGTAGCAATCAGCCCCAGCATTTT. Encoded protein: CASSRSGSNQPQHF. V is TRBV10-2 and J is TRBJ1-5, with D hard to call. V was pared by 6 bases and J by 0 bases, with 9 bases between. CDR1 is WSHSY, CDR2 SAAADI, per germline. The CDR3 has 14 amino acids.

The chain recombines TRBV4-3 with TRBJ2-7; D unresolved. CDR1 is LGHNA and CDR2 is YSLEER in the germline V gene. V lost 0 bases and J lost 0, with 9 bases in between. The CDR3 spans 15 residues. The CDR3 coding sequence is TGCGCCAGCAGCCAAGATCACGCTAGCTCCTACGAGCAGTACTTC. As protein: CASSQDHASSYEQYF.